This T cell receptor beta chain is from a study of T cells in Graves' hyperthyroidism and ophthalmopathy. The study based diagnoses on clinical symptoms, serum thyroxine and TRAb, thyroid ultrasound and orbital computed tomography. V lost 4 bases, J lost 4 bases, and 8 bases lay in between. The CDR3 length is 12 residues. Germline CDR1 and CDR2: SNHLY and FYNNEI. This clonotype was found many times. The TCR beta CDR3 regions underwent amplification using RNA transcripts as the source. The HTBI primer set drove a first-round RT-PCR of the TCR CDR3. TCRdb called the multiplex PCR reads again in MiXCR, with one record for every CDR3 protein. The profile shows 400,000 to 550,000 distinct CDR3 sequences, roughly 24% of them singletons.

This chain links TRBV2 with TRBJ2-7, with a tentative D call TRBD2 (5 bases). Sequencing used blood. The sequence was obtained from a woman in her 30s with Graves' ophthalmopathy. The CDR3, as DNA: TGTGCCAGCAGTGGACGGGGTTACGAGCAGTACTTC. This gives the protein CASSGRGYEQYF.